Each of the 25 T cell receptor beta chains below was sequenced from the same sample in a study of early T cells in non-severe SARS-CoV-2 infection. TCRdb reprocessed the 5' RACE reads via MiXCR and lists one record per CDR3 protein. The sample lists 40,000 to 45,000 distinct CDR3 sequences, approximately 10% seen once, with about a tenth in the top ten. The specimen was whole blood. The receptors were sampled from an adult who was a healthcare worker with PCR-confirmed SARS-CoV-2 infection or an uninfected control (not recorded which).

In this sample, this clonotype turned up many times. V gene TRBV5-6 combines with J gene TRBJ1-2, with 9 bases matching TRBD1. V dropped 4 bases and J dropped 1; count of bases not matched to a gene: 2. Germline V gene lookup returns CDR1 SGHDT and CDR2 YYEEEE. There are 14 residues in the CDR3. CDR3 nucleotides: TGTGCCAGCAGCCCGGGACAGGGTAACTATGGCTACACCTTC. Translation gives CASSPGQGNYGYTF.

This chain connects TRBV12-3 or TRBV12-4 to TRBJ1-5; D ambiguous. The V end lost 3 bases, the J end lost 6 bases, and 12 bases lay between the germline ends. The CDR3 runs 14 residues. This chain's CDR3 is CASSFGGWSQPQHF. For the CDR3, the DNA is TGTGCCAGCAGTTTCGGAGGTTGGAGTCAGCCCCAGCATTTT.

This clonotype turned up a few times. J is TRBJ1-1 and V is TRBV29-1, with a weak D call TRBD1 (5 bases). The CDR3 is 13 amino acids. CDR1 SQVTM and CDR2 ANQGSEA come from the germline V gene. The CDR3 protein is CSERVQARTEAFF. CDR3 DNA sequence: TGCAGTGAGCGGGTACAGGCTCGCACTGAAGCTTTCTTT.

By sample fraction, this clonotype is medium-sized. This rearrangement joins TRBV7-6 to TRBJ2-7, with 9 bases matching TRBD1. Germline CDR1 reads SGHVS; CDR2 reads FNYEAQ. Unmatched junction bases numbered 3, after V lost 0 bases and J lost 3 bases. The CDR3 contains 15 residues. CDR3 sequence: CASSLAGQGGYEQYF. The CDR3 nucleotides read TGTGCCAGCAGCTTAGCGGGACAGGGAGGCTACGAGCAGTACTTC.

V gene TRBV6-6 combines with J gene TRBJ1-1, with 8 bases lining up with TRBD1. Germline CDR1 and CDR2: MNHNY and SVGAGI (reference sequence). The CDR3 extends over 15 amino acids. Trimming at V came to 6 bases and at J to 2 bases, leaving 8 bases not matched to a gene. For the CDR3, the DNA is TGTGCCAGCAGAGGACAGGGACCGGGAAACACTGAAGCTTTCTTT. Translating gives CASRGQGPGNTEAFF.

There are many counts of this clonotype. The chain carries TRBV11-2 and TRBJ2-2; either TRBD1 or TRBD2 may fit D (5 bases each). Trimming cost V 5 bases and J 6 bases, with 13 bases left between them. CDR3 length: 14 residues. Germline CDR1 SGHAT, CDR2 FQNNGV. The CDR3 region has the DNA TGTGCCAGCAGCGCGATGGGGGTATCCGGGGAGCTGTTTTTT. Protein product: CASSAMGVSGELFF.

This clonotype was detected ten times or more. CDR3 loop: CSARDLRLAGGTDTQYF. DNA for the CDR3: TGCAGTGCTAGAGATCTAAGACTAGCAGGAGGGACAGATACGCAGTATTTT. The genes are TRBV20-1 and TRBJ2-3; TRBD2 aligns across 7 bases. There are 17 residues in the CDR3. V was pared by 0 bases and J by 3 bases, with 12 bases of the junction left unmatched. Germline V gene lookup returns CDR1 DFQATT and CDR2 SNEGSKA (reference sequence).

The CDR3: CASSSTTTTDTQYF. CDR3 DNA sequence: TGTGCCAGCAGCTCCACCACCACCACAGATACGCAGTATTTT. This rearrangement joins TRBV11-2 to TRBJ2-3; D is undetermined. The CDR3 is 14 residues long. Germline CDR1 is SGHAT and CDR2 is FQNNGV. V was trimmed by 4 bases and J by 2 bases, leaving 10 bases between them.

This clonotype was observed at least ten times. This rearrangement joins TRBV29-1 to TRBJ1-6; the D is unclear. V was shortened by 6 bases and J by 4 bases, with 16 bases between the two germline ends. Germline V gene data show CDR1 as SQVTM and CDR2 as ANQGSEA. CDR3 length: 15 amino acids. The CDR3 DNA reads as TGCAGCGTACGCTATGGAGGATCTTATAATTCACCCCTCCACTTT. It translates to CSVRYGGSYNSPLHF.

This clonotype was recorded many times. This rearrangement joins TRBV7-2 to TRBJ2-7, with 7 bases aligning to TRBD2. Trimming cost V 2 bases and J 2 bases; bases outside gene matches: 6. This CDR3 region has 15 residues. Germline V lookup: CDR1 SGHTA, CDR2 FQGNSA. The CDR3 DNA is TGTGCCAGCAGCTTATTAGCTAGCGGTACCTACGAGCAGTACTTC. It yields the protein CASSLLASGTYEQYF.

This clonotype came up many times. This chain links TRBV12-3 or TRBV12-4 with TRBJ2-3, with D perhaps matching TRBD2 (5 bases). The CDR3 contains 15 residues. V lost 0 bases, J lost 0 bases, and 7 bases lay in between. The CDR3 region is CASSLAASSTDTQYF. DNA of the CDR3: TGTGCCAGCAGTTTAGCTGCTAGCAGCACAGATACGCAGTATTTT.

A few counts support this clonotype. The rearrangement links TRBV2 to TRBJ2-3; 14 bases map to TRBD2. The length of the CDR3 is 17 residues. From germline, CDR1 is SNHLY and CDR2 FYNNEI. V trimming: 6 bases; J trimming: 0 bases; junction bases outside the gene matches: 5. This CDR3 reads CASRRRLAGGSTDTQYF. Here the CDR3 DNA reads TGTGCCAGCAGACGTAGACTAGCGGGGGGGAGCACAGATACGCAGTATTTT.

V gene TRBV18 combines with J gene TRBJ1-4; possible D gene TRBD1, 5 bases. The V gene lost 2 bases and the J gene lost 7 bases, with 11 bases spanning the gap. The germline CDR1 and CDR2 sequences are KGHSH and LQKENI. The CDR3 runs 14 residues. The CDR3 loop is CASSPVQGSEKLFF. The CDR3, as DNA: TGTGCCAGCTCACCAGTCCAGGGAAGTGAAAAACTGTTTTTT.

In its sample, this clonotype was seen a few times. The V call is TRBV7-9, the J call TRBJ1-1, with 8 bases aligning to TRBD1. With 7 bases clipped from V and 1 base from J, the junction kept 11 bases outside the gene matches. CDR1 and CDR2 from the germline V gene are SEHNR and FQNEAQ (reference sequence). CDR3 length: 16 amino acids. This CDR3 is CASTKSGGFGNTEAFF. The CDR3 nucleotides read TGTGCCAGCACGAAGTCAGGGGGCTTTGGGAACACTGAAGCTTTCTTT.

J is TRBJ2-3 and V is TRBV11-2; D is undetermined. Germline V CDR1 and CDR2: SGHAT, FQNNGV. Trimming stripped 1 base from V and 2 bases from J, with 4 bases between. The CDR3 sequence is 13 residues long. The CDR3 spells CASSLVATDTQYF. The CDR3 bases are TGTGCCAGCAGCTTAGTAGCCACAGATACGCAGTATTTT.

The chain joins TRBV7-3 to TRBJ2-7; D is uncertain. The CDR3 covers 13 residues. The germline gives CDR1 SGHTA, CDR2 FQGTGA. V lost 5 bases to trimming and J lost 0 bases, with 8 bases between them. The CDR3 coding sequence is TGTGCCAGCAGCCCCCCCTTCTCCTACGAGCAGTACTTC. As protein: CASSPPFSYEQYF.

The sample holds many counts of this clonotype. The chain combines TRBV18 with TRBJ2-1, with D tentatively TRBD1 (5 bases). The length of the CDR3 is 13 residues. Germline values: CDR1 KGHSH, CDR2 LQKENI. The germline V and J ends were trimmed by 8 bases and 7 bases, with 15 bases remaining between them. As DNA, the CDR3 is TGTGCCAGCCAGACGATGCAGGGAAATGAGCAGTTCTTC. Amino acids: CASQTMQGNEQFF. The full variable domain, with the rest looked up from reference TRBV18 and TRBJ2-1, is NAGVMQNPRHLVRRRGQEARLRCSPMKGHSHVYWYRQLPEEGLKFMVYLQKENIIDESGMPKERFSAEFPKEGPSILRIQQVVRGDSAAYFCASQTMQGNEQFFGPGTRLTVL.

This clonotype was seen at least ten times. The chain carries TRBV5-1 and TRBJ2-7; a weak D match, TRBD1 (6 bases). CDR1 SGHRS and CDR2 YFSETQ come from the germline V gene. V lost 7 bases and J lost 9, with 20 bases in between. There are 13 residues in the CDR3. The CDR3 loop reads CASDSGDRAVQYF. CDR3 sequence (DNA): TGCGCCAGCGATTCAGGGGATAGGGCGGTGCAGTACTTC.

This clonotype was seen only a few times. As DNA, the CDR3 is TGTGCCAGTAGTCGCACACGGGGTCAGCCCCAGCATTTT. Protein product: CASSRTRGQPQHF. The V gene is TRBV19, the J gene TRBJ1-5, with D unclear. Germline V gene data show CDR1 as LNHDA and CDR2 as SQIVND (reference sequence). The length of the CDR3 is 13 residues. V was shortened by 5 bases and J by 6 bases, with 11 bases between the two germline ends.

This clonotype was seen repeatedly, ten times or more. The chain employs TRBV15 and TRBJ1-1; 7 nucleotides match TRBD1. This CDR3 is built from 15 residues. The germline V gene has CDR1 LNHNV and CDR2 YYDKDF (reference sequence). J lost 3 bases, V lost 1 base, and 5 bases had no gene match. CDR3 sequence reads: CATSRVNRGDTEAFF. The CDR3 DNA follows: TGTGCCACCAGCAGAGTAAACAGGGGTGACACTGAAGCTTTCTTT.

A few counts support this clonotype. The J gene is TRBJ2-7, the V gene TRBV7-2; D may be TRBD2 (5 bases). CDR1 and CDR2 from the germline V gene are SGHTA and FQGNSA. Trimming shortened V by 3 bases and J by 3 bases, and 12 bases separated the two germline ends. CDR3 size: 14 residues. For the CDR3, the DNA is TGTGCCAGCAGCTTCGAGCTTCGGGACTACGAGCAGTACTTC. This gives the protein CASSFELRDYEQYF.

The J gene is TRBJ2-3, the V gene TRBV7-6; no reliable D call. CDR3 length equals 15 residues. Between the trimmed V and J ends, which lost 2 bases and 4 bases, there was a span of 13 bases. CDR1 SGHVS and CDR2 FNYEAQ come from the germline V gene. Here the CDR3 DNA reads TGTGCCAGCAGCTTATATTTGGGCCAGCCAGATACGCAGTATTTT. This encodes CASSLYLGQPDTQYF. The complete variable domain, with remaining parts taken from reference TRBV7-6 and TRBJ2-3, reads GAGVSQSPRYKVTKRGQDVALRCDPISGHVSLYWYRQALGQGPEFLTYFNYEAQQDKSGLPNDRFSAERPEGSISTLTIQRTEQRDSAMYRCASSLYLGQPDTQYFGPGTRLTVL.

V usage is TRBV11-2 and J usage is TRBJ1-5; D is undetermined. Trimming took 0 bases from V and 6 from J, leaving 12 bases between them. CDR3 length equals 15 residues. Per the germline V gene, CDR1 is SGHAT and CDR2 is FQNNGV. CDR3 nucleotide sequence: TGTGCCAGCAGCTTAGATGCGACATTCCCTCAGCCCCAGCATTTT. Protein: CASSLDATFPQPQHF.

Ten or more counts support this clonotype. J is TRBJ2-7 and V is TRBV4-2; unclear D gene. CDR3 length: 13 amino acids. Looked up from germline, CDR1 is LGHNA and CDR2 is YNFKEQ. The V and J ends lost 0 bases and 4 bases respectively, with 7 bases between them. The CDR3 DNA is TGTGCCAGCAGCCAAGATGTCGGTTACGAGCAGTACTTC. The encoded protein is CASSQDVGYEQYF.

The chain uses TRBV7-2 and TRBJ2-5; the D gene is possibly TRBD2 (5 bases). Per the germline V gene, CDR1 is SGHTA and CDR2 is FQGNSA. CDR3 size: 15 residues. Trimming took off 5 bases at V and 3 bases at J, with 16 bases between the two ends. In DNA, the CDR3 is TGTGCCAGCAGCCCTGTGGGAGTCAAAAAAGAGACCCAGTACTTC. This translates into CASSPVGVKKETQYF.